This T cell receptor (beta chain) was profiled in a study of T cell responses to AZD1222 COVID-19 vaccine (dated by TCRdb to the early 2020s). In the study overall: TCR sequencing covered roughly 230 trial participants: 200 to 220 given two doses of AZD1222 and 26 given two doses of MenACWY control vaccine. Enrollment into the trials was organized by age into subgroups of 18-55, 56-69 and 70-plus years, and those subgroups contained roughly 150, 30 and 60 TCR-sequenced participants, respectively.

The CDR3 regions of human TCRbeta chains were analyzed by immunosequencing. The paper's data handling went like this. TCRs in the repertoires were compared against a reference library of SARS-CoV-2-specific TCRs that had been generated with the MIRA antigen-specificity platform. Breadth was defined as the fraction of unique TCRs that were SARS-CoV-2-associated. Depth was defined as the fraction of total T cells that were SARS-CoV-2-associated. Using the MIRA data, each spike-specific TCR was assigned both to the spike region to which the TCR was reactive and to a CD4 or CD8 class. Log10-transformed breadth and depth values were compared by one-way ANOVA with Sidak's multiple comparisons tests. The clones in this table, taken by TCRdb from immuneACCESS, are in-frame only. Not every clone is retained; where verified, under half of the shortfall comes from an unresolved V gene, and the cause of the rest is unknown. V and J calls plus clone size are reproduced from that table; the DNA served to infer D and trimming. The sample profile shows roughly 120,000 clones; about 90% of them were found once. The ten largest clones capture over 7.5% of the sample.

Between the V and J ends, shortened by 5 bases and 2 bases respectively, the junction contains 12 bases. Counted from cysteine to phenylalanine, this CDR3 has 14 amino acids. Kept here is only the CDR3 DNA, which spans 42 bases and is read in frame from base 1. The germline V gene (reference sequence) supplies CDR1 SEHNR and CDR2 FQNEAQ. Interpreted using the paper, the time point label stands for: about 28 days (+/-7) after the second vaccine dose. AZD1222 recipients whose second dose came at about 4 weeks and those whose second dose came at about 12 weeks were combined into one group, since spike-specific TCR depth and breadth did not differ between the two schedules. Samples from vaccinated people were obtained from the UK trials COV001 and COV002, which included a single-blind randomized controlled phase 2/3 trial of AZD1222 (ChAdOx1 nCoV-19) in healthy adults. Trial participant PBMC samples were collected at day 0 and day 28 after the second dose for TCRbeta chain sequencing.

Overall study results and their limits: Epitopes outside the regions mutated in the B.1.351 and B.1.1.7 variants were reportedly recognized by nearly half of the unique spike-specific TCRs. Because no samples from the day 14 peak response were available, repertoires could be characterized only after the peak T cell response. Spike-specific TCR breadth and depth rose significantly after two AZD1222 doses compared with day 0 and with MenACWY recipients. Most participants were white British and females outnumbered males, and the authors suggested that clonal diversity may have been underestimated. The whole spike protein was spanned by vaccine-associated CD4 TCRs, and dominant responses were seen in regions 160-218 and 743-854. Conclusions about previously exposed vaccinees are limited because only six or seven AZD1222 recipients were SARS-CoV-2 seropositive at baseline. In the small 56-69-year group, the increase in depth fell short of significance, most likely because of low power.

Regarding this clone: No antigen is known for it. No much larger clone is present one base from it, and per-base qualities are unavailable.

The receptor was derived from an adult who received the AZD1222 COVID-19 vaccine. This chain joins TRBV7-9 to TRBJ2-5, with the identity of the D gene unclear. The material sequenced was peripheral blood, taken 28 days after the second AZD1222 dose. The CDR3 reads as follows: CASSLPQVQETQYF. The DNA sequence reads TGTGCCAGCAGCCTCCCCCAGGTGCAAGAGACCCAGTACTTC. Beyond the CDR3, the reference TRBV7-9 and TRBJ2-5 genes provide the residues; the full variable domain reads: DTGVSQNPRHKITKRGQNVTFRCDPISEHNRLYWYRQTLGQGPEFLTYFQNEAQLEKSRLLSDRFSAERPKGSFSTLEIQRTEQGDSAMYLCASSLPQVQETQYFGPGTRLLVL.